This is a list of T cell receptor beta chains from one sample in a study of blood T cells in healthy people across ages. TCRdb re-called the 5' RACE reads with MiXCR, one entry per CDR3 protein. The sample shows about 1.8 million distinct CDR3 sequences, about 50% of them seen only once. Sequenced sample: blood. The source of these receptors is a woman aged 40-49 years in good health. CDR3s leave out the opening cysteine and the closing phenylalanine or tryptophan. The D gene is left open where the match is weak. Size is omitted from some rows. Given values are once, few, many or a class for expanded clones.

J: TRBJ2-3
size: few
D: TRBD2
V: TRBV13
CDR3: ASSLGRGLADSDTQY

J: TRBJ2-1
size: -
D: TRBD2
V: TRBV6-5
CDR3: ASSRNSGSVNEQF

J: TRBJ2-5
size: -
D: -
V: TRBV20-1
CDR3: SALLEETQY

J: TRBJ2-5
size: few
D: TRBD2
V: TRBV7-2
CDR3: ASSYGLAETQY

J: TRBJ2-1
size: -
D: -
V: TRBV20-1
CDR3: SAGTLYNEQF

J: TRBJ2-7
size: -
D: -
V: TRBV6-2/TRBV6-3
CDR3: ASSYSIGGPSYEQY

J: TRBJ2-5
size: -
D: TRBD1
V: TRBV4-3
CDR3: ASSQIDRGHERY

J: TRBJ1-2
size: few
D: -
V: TRBV7-2
CDR3: ASSLALNRAVGYT

J: TRBJ2-3
size: -
D: TRBD2
V: TRBV7-3
CDR3: ASSLGRLAGPSTDTQY

J: TRBJ2-6
size: -
D: -
V: TRBV19
CDR3: ASSIDISGANVLT

J: TRBJ2-3
size: -
D: -
V: TRBV6-1
CDR3: ASSEGGFPDTQY

J: TRBJ2-3
size: -
D: TRBD2
V: TRBV10-1
CDR3: ASFGRAKPDTQY

J: TRBJ2-1
size: few
D: -
V: TRBV4-2
CDR3: ASSPEGQSYNEQF

J: TRBJ2-2
size: once
D: -
V: TRBV4-3
CDR3: ASSQLQGGHGELF

J: TRBJ2-5
size: few
D: -
V: TRBV4-1
CDR3: ASSQVELSRETQY

J: TRBJ1-2
size: few
D: TRBD1
V: TRBV15
CDR3: ATSRDRGRASLANYGYT

J: TRBJ2-7
size: -
D: -
V: TRBV6-5
CDR3: ASSISGAGSYEQY

J: TRBJ1-5
size: -
D: -
V: TRBV7-9
CDR3: ASSLGGGHSNQPQH

J: TRBJ2-1
size: once
D: -
V: TRBV4-2
CDR3: ASSQGFGSWGLPYNEQF

J: -
size: -
D: -
V: TRBV21-1
CDR3: ASSKGAPRSGETQY

J: TRBJ2-7
size: -
D: -
V: TRBV9
CDR3: ASSVGGRGAYNEQY

J: TRBJ2-1
size: -
D: -
V: TRBV20-1
CDR3: SARHVGGYSYNEQF

J: TRBJ1-1
size: -
D: -
V: TRBV6-1
CDR3: ASTLADGGWEYISEAF

J: TRBJ2-7
size: few
D: TRBD1
V: TRBV6-5
CDR3: ASSSPGQATSYEQY

J: TRBJ2-5
size: -
D: TRBD2
V: TRBV7-2
CDR3: ASSLGILAVQETLY

J: TRBJ1-2
size: -
D: TRBD1
V: TRBV12-3/TRBV12-4
CDR3: ASATGANYGYT

J: TRBJ2-7
size: -
D: TRBD1
V: TRBV12-3/TRBV12-4
CDR3: ASSLVQGAGNEQY

J: TRBJ1-5
size: few
D: TRBD1
V: TRBV2
CDR3: ASMGQGNQPQH

J: TRBJ2-1
size: -
D: TRBD2
V: TRBV20-1
CDR3: SARDWGSGVSYNEQF

J: TRBJ2-7
size: -
D: -
V: TRBV7-2
CDR3: ASSELPGFGADEQY

J: TRBJ2-5
size: few
D: TRBD2
V: TRBV5-1
CDR3: ASSPTGLAGGIQETQY

J: TRBJ2-3
size: -
D: TRBD2
V: TRBV9
CDR3: ASTPAGRGGRDTQY

J: TRBJ2-1
size: -
D: TRBD2
V: TRBV6-2/TRBV6-3
CDR3: ASSRTSNNEQF

J: TRBJ2-2
size: -
D: -
V: TRBV7-2
CDR3: ASPRNPTNTGELF

J: TRBJ2-1
size: -
D: -
V: TRBV7-2
CDR3: ASSHDVSRGYEQF